This record looks at one T cell receptor (beta chain) sequence and its context. This sample is part of a study of shared T cell receptors in the human thymus. In germline, CDR1 is SGHAT, CDR2 FQNNGV. The V and J ends lost 5 bases and 1 base, in that order; junction bases with no gene match: 6. The CDR3 sequence is 15 residues long. Using immunoSEQ multiplex PCR, the repertoire was profiled, and TCRdb retains in-frame clones only, with some absent. The profile covers hundreds of thousands of clones, with approximately 80% appearing a single time and about 0.014% taken by the ten largest. These data were also filed under a second study, of human thymus T cells. That study adds: Donors were healthy Finnish infants having corrective surgery for congenital heart defects. Thymic tissue was derived from resections collected during corrective heart surgery. The authors found apparently biased V and J gene usage in thymic and blood repertoires. Related research reported highly overlapping thymic repertoires among unrelated individuals.

Sequencing was done on a sample of thymocytes. This TCR was sampled from a boy younger than two with a congenital heart defect. This chain uses TRBV11-2 with TRBJ2-7; 9 bases are a match to TRBD1. CDR3 in amino acids: CASSQGQGGSYEQYF. CDR3 in DNA: TGTGCCAGCAGCCAGGGACAGGGCGGATCCTACGAGCAGTACTTC.